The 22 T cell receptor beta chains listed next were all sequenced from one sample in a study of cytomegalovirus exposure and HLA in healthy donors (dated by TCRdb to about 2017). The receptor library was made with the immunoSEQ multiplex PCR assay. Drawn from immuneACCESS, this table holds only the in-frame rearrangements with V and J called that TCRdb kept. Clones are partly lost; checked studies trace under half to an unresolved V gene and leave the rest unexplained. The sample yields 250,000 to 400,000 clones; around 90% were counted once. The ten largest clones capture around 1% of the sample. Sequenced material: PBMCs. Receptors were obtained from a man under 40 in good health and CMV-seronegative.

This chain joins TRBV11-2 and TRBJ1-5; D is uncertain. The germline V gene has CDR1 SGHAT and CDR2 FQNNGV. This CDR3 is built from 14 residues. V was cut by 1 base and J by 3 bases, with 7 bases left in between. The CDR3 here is CASSLGQLNQPQHF. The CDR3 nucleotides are TGTGCCAGCAGCTTAGGTCAACTCAATCAGCCCCAGCATTTT.

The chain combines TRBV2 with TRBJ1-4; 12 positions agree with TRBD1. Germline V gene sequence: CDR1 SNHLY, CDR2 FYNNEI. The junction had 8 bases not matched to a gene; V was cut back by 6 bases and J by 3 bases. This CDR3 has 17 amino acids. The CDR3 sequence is CASRPGTGGLANEKLFF. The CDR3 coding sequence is TGTGCCAGCAGGCCCGGGACAGGGGGCTTAGCTAATGAAAAACTGTTTTTT.

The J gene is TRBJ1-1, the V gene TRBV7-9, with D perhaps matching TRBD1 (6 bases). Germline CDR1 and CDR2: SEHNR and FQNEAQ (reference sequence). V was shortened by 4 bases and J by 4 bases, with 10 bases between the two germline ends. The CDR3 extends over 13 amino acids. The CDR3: CASSSGVGTEAFF. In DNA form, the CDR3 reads TGTGCCAGCAGCTCAGGGGTGGGCACTGAAGCTTTCTTT.

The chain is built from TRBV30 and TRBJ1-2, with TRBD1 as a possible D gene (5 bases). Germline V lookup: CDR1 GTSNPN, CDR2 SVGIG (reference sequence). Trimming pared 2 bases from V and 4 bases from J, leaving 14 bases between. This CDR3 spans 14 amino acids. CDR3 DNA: TGTGCCTGGAGTACCCACAGGCGCCTCTATGGCTACACCTTC. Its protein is CAWSTHRRLYGYTF.

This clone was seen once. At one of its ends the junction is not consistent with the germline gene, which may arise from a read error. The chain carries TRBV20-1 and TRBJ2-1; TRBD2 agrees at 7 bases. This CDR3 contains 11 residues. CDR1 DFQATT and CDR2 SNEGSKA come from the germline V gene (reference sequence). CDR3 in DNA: TGTGGGGGGGGTTCCTACAATGAGCAGTTCTTC. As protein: CGGGSYNEQFF.

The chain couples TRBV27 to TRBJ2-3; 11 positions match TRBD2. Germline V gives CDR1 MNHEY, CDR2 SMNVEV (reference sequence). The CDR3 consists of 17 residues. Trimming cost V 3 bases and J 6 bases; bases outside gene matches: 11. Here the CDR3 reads CASSLGLAALVSDTQYF. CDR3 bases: TGTGCCAGCAGTTTGGGACTAGCGGCACTGGTGTCCGATACGCAGTATTTT.

The CDR3 coding sequence is TGTGCCAGCAGTTACTCAGTGCGGTCTGAAGCTTTCTTT. It encodes CASSYSVRSEAFF. The rearrangement uses TRBV6-5 and TRBJ1-1; D call uncertain. The CDR3 runs to 13 residues. CDR1 and CDR2 from the germline V gene are MNHEY and SVGAGI. Trimming left V 0 bases short and J 6 bases short, with 8 bases between.

The CDR3 coding sequence is TGTGCCAGCAGCGTAGGGTGGCAGGGGGGAAGTGGGCAGTTCTTC. As protein: CASSVGWQGGSGQFF. This chain uses TRBV9 with TRBJ2-1; a possible D gene is TRBD1 (7 bases). Trimming pared 0 bases from V and 12 bases from J, leaving 19 bases between. In germline, CDR1 is SGDLS, CDR2 YYNGEE. The CDR3 length is 15 residues.

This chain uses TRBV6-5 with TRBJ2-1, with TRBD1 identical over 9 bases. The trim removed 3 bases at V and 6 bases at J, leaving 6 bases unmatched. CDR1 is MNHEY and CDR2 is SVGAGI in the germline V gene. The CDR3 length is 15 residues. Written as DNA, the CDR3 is TGTGCCAGCAGTTATTGGACAGGGGCAGGCAATGAGCAGTTCTTC. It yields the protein CASSYWTGAGNEQFF.

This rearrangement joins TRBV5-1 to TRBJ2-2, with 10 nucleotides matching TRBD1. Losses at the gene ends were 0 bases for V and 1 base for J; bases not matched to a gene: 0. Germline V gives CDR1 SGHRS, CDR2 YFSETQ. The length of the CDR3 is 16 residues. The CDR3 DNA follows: TGCGCCAGCAGCTTGGGGGACAGGGGGAACACCGGGGAGCTGTTTTTT. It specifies CASSLGDRGNTGELFF.

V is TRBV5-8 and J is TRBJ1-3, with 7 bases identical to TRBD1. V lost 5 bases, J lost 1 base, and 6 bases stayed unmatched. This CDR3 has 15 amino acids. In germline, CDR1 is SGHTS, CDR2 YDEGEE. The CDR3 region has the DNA TGTGCCAGCAGGAGCAGGGGGAAGTCTGGAAACACCATATATTTT. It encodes CASRSRGKSGNTIYF.

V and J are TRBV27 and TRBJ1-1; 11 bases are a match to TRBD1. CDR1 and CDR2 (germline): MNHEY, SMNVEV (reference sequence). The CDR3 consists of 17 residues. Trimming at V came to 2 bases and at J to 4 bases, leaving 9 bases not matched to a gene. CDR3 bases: TGTGCCAGCAGTTTAGCATGGGGCGGACAGGGGGCCACTGAAGCTTTCTTT. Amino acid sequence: CASSLAWGGQGATEAFF.

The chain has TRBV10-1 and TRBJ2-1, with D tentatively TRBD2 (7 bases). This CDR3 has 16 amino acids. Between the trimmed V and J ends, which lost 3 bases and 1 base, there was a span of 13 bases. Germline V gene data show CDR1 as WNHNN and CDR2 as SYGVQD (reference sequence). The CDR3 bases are TGCGCCAGCAGTGATATGGGGGGGCAGTCCTACAATGAGCAGTTCTTC. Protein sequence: CASSDMGGQSYNEQFF.

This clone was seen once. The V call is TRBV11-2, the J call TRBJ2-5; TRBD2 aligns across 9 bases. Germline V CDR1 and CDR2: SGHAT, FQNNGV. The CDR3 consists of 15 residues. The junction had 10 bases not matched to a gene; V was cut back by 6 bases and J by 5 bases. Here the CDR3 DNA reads TGTGCCAGCAGGAGTCAAGCGGGGGGACTGGAGACCCAGTACTTC. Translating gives CASRSQAGGLETQYF. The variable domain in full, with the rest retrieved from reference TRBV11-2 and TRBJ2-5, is EAGVAQSPRYKIIEKRQSVAFWCNPISGHATLYWYQQILGQGPKLLIQFQNNGVVDDSQLPKDRFSAERLKGVDSTLKIQPAKLEDSAVYLCASRSQAGGLETQYFGPGTRLLVL.

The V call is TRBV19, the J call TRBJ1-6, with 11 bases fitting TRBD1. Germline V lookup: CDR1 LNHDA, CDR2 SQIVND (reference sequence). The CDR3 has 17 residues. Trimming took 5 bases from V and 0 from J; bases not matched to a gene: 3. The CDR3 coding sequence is TGTGCCAGTAGTGGGACAGGGGGAAGCTCCTATAATTCACCCCTCCACTTT. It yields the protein CASSGTGGSSYNSPLHF.

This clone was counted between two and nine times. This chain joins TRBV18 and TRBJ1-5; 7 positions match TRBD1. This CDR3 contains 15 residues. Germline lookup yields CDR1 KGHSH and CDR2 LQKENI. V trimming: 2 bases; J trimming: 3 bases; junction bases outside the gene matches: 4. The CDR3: CASSPEQGTNQPQHF. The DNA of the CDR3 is TGTGCCAGCTCACCAGAACAGGGGACCAATCAGCCCCAGCATTTT.

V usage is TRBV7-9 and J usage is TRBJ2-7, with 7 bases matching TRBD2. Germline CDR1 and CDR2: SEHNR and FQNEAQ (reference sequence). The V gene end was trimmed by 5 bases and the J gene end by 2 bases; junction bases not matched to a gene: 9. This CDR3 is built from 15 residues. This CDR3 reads CASSPHRTSPYEQYF. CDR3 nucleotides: TGTGCCAGCAGCCCCCATCGGACTAGTCCCTACGAGCAGTACTTC.

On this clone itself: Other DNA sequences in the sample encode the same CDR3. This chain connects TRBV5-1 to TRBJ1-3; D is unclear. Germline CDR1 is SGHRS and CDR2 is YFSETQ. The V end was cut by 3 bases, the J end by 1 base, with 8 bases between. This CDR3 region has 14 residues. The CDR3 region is CASSSGVSGNTIYF. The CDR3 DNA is TGCGCCAGCAGCTCGGGAGTGTCTGGAAACACCATATATTTT.

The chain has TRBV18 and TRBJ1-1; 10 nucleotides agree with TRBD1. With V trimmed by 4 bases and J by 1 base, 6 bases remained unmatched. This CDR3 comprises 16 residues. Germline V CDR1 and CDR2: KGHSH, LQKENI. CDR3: CASSLGQGVWNTEAFF. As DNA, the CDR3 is TGTGCCAGCTCACTTGGACAGGGGGTATGGAACACTGAAGCTTTCTTT.

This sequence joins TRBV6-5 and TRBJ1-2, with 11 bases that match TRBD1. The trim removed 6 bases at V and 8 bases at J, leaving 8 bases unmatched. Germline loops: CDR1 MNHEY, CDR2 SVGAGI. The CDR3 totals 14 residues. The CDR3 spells CASRAGQGVKGYTF. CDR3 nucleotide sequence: TGTGCCAGCAGAGCGGGACAGGGGGTGAAAGGCTACACCTTC.

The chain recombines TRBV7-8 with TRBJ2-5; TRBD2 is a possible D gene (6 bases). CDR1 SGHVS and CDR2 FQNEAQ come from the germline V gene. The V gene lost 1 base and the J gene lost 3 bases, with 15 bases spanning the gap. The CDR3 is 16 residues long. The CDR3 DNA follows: TGTGCCAGCAGCTTAGGCGGTGTCGGGGGAGAAGAGACCCAGTACTTC. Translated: CASSLGGVGGEETQYF.

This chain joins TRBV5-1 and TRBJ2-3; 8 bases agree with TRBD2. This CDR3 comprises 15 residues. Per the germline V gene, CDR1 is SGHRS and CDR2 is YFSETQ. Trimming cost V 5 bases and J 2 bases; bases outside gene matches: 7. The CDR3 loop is CASRVSGGPTDTQYF. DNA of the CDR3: TGCGCCAGCAGAGTAAGCGGGGGCCCCACAGATACGCAGTATTTT.